A selection of T cell receptor beta chains follows, all from one sample in a study of cytomegalovirus exposure and HLA in healthy donors. Measured with immunoSEQ multiplex PCR; TCRdb has only the in-frame clones, and not every one. This table has some 150,000 clones, roughly 80% appearing once. Sequencing was performed on PBMCs. These receptors were taken from a female donor in good health and CMV-seronegative. CDR3s include the opening cysteine and the closing phenylalanine or tryptophan. A D gene is named only where the DNA matches it firmly. Expanded clones are given a class, and other clones once, few, many or no size at all.

D,V,J,size,CDR3,DNA
TRBD2,TRBV7-9,TRBJ2-2,-,CASSFPGTSGSGTGELFF,TGTGCCAGCAGCTTCCCCGGGACTAGCGGGAGCGGCACCGGGGAGCTGTTTTTT
TRBD2,TRBV5-1,TRBJ2-7,-,CASSLEGTSGSNKQYF,TGCGCCAGCAGCTTGGAGGGGACTAGCGGGAGTAACAAGCAGTACTTC
-,TRBV27,TRBJ2-5,-,CASTGRGSETQYF,TGTGCCAGCACCGGTCGGGGGAGCGAGACCCAGTACTTC
-,TRBV28,TRBJ1-3,-,CASSSVGNTIYF,TGTGCCAGCTCTTCCGTGGGAAACACCATATATTTT
-,TRBV4-1,TRBJ2-7,-,CASSQGWSGGAYEQYF,TGCGCCAGCAGCCAAGGATGGTCAGGAGGGGCGTACGAGCAGTACTTC
-,TRBV2,TRBJ1-5,-,CASSEDEGRGNQPQHF,TGTGCCAGCAGTGAAGACGAGGGGAGGGGCAATCAGCCCCAGCATTTT
-,TRBV5-1,TRBJ2-1,-,CASSLSVQGSREQFF,TGCGCCAGCAGCTTGAGTGTACAGGGAAGTCGCGAGCAGTTCTTC
-,TRBV19,TRBJ2-5,once,CASSILGKGEETQYF,TGTGCCAGTAGTATACTTGGGAAGGGGGAAGAGACCCAGTACTTC
TRBD2,TRBV19,TRBJ2-7,once,CASSISSGFSYEQYF,TGTGCCAGTAGTATCTCTAGCGGTTTCTCCTACGAGCAGTACTTC
-,TRBV5-6,TRBJ2-5,-,CASSWARRETQYF,TGTGCCAGCAGCTGGGCCAGGCGAGAGACCCAGTACTTC
TRBD1,TRBV7-9,TRBJ2-7,-,CASSLSGQGIYEQYF,TGTGCCAGCAGCTTATCGGGACAGGGTATATACGAGCAGTACTTC
-,TRBV6-1,TRBJ1-5,-,CASSEGTARNQPQHF,TGTGCCAGCAGTGAAGGGACAGCTCGCAATCAGCCCCAGCATTTT
-,TRBV29-1,TRBJ2-1,few,CSVDFREEQFF,TGCAGCGTTGATTTTCGGGAAGAGCAGTTCTTC
-,TRBV9,TRBJ2-7,-,CASSVGQGDGHEQYF,TGTGCCAGCAGCGTAGGGCAGGGCGATGGGCACGAGCAGTACTTC
TRBD2,TRBV9,TRBJ2-1,-,CASSMRLAGLYNEQFF,TGTGCCAGCAGCATGAGACTAGCGGGGCTCTACAATGAGCAGTTCTTC
TRBD2,TRBV5-1,TRBJ2-3,-,CASSYGLAGEWDTQYF,TGCGCCAGCAGCTATGGACTAGCGGGAGAGTGGGATACGCAGTATTTT
TRBD1,TRBV10-3,TRBJ1-1,-,CAIRGTAPEAFF,TGTGCCATCAGAGGGACAGCCCCTGAAGCTTTCTTT
TRBD1,TRBV29-1,TRBJ1-2,-,CSVWTGGDYGYTF,TGCAGCGTCTGGACAGGGGGCGACTATGGCTACACCTTC
TRBD1,TRBV27,TRBJ2-1,few,CASSRQGELLSEFF,TGTGCCAGCAGTCGACAGGGGGAGTTACTGTCCGAGTTCTTC
TRBD1,TRBV7-9,TRBJ2-1,-,CASSFTGEHEQFF,TGTGCCAGCAGCTTTACAGGGGAACATGAGCAGTTCTTC
-,TRBV28,TRBJ1-1,once,CASSPQMNTEAFF,TGTGCCAGCAGTCCCCAAATGAACACTGAAGCTTTCTTT
TRBD1,TRBV7-9,TRBJ2-7,few,CASSWGQGVRYEQYF,TGTGCCAGCAGCTGGGGACAGGGCGTTCGCTACGAGCAGTACTTC
-,TRBV25-1,TRBJ2-3,-,CASSVGGIDTDTQYF,TGTGCCAGCAGTGTTGGCGGGATCGACACAGATACGCAGTATTTT
-,TRBV6-1,TRBJ1-1,-,CASSEGKAFF,TGTGCCAGCAGTGAGGGCAAAGCTTTCTTT
-,TRBV28,TRBJ1-1,-,CASSLAGMNTEAFF,TGTGCCAGCAGTTTAGCAGGGATGAACACTGAAGCTTTCTTT
TRBD2,TRBV5-6,TRBJ2-7,-,CASSLIAGAYEQYF,TGTGCCAGCAGCTTAATAGCGGGGGCCTACGAGCAGTACTTC
TRBD1,TRBV28,TRBJ1-2,-,CASSLRDRGLSGRDGYTF,TGTGCCAGCAGTCTCCGGGACAGGGGGCTGTCTGGGCGCGATGGCTACACCTTC
-,TRBV28,TRBJ1-1,-,CASSLEGRGGTEAFF,TGTGCCAGCAGTTTAGAGGGGAGAGGGGGCACTGAAGCTTTCTTT
-,TRBV27,TRBJ2-1,few,CASSPNGTLPLSSYNEQFF,TGTGCCAGCAGTCCTAACGGGACTTTGCCCTTATCCTCCTACAATGAGCAGTTCTTC
-,TRBV23-1,TRBJ2-7,few,CASSHQEGCYEQYF,TGCGCCAGCAGTCACCAAGAGGGTTGCTACGAGCAGTACTTC
TRBD1,TRBV7-9,TRBJ1-4,-,CASSLRGTGGGEKLFF,TGTGCCAGCAGCTTACGGGGGACAGGGGGCGGTGAAAAACTGTTTTTT
-,TRBV6-5,TRBJ1-5,-,CASSPGEANQPQHF,TGTGCCAGCAGTCCCGGGGAAGCCAATCAGCCCCAGCATTTT
TRBD1,TRBV4-1,TRBJ2-7,-,CASSRFGGGQGVNEQYF,TGCGCCAGCAGCCGTTTCGGCGGAGGACAGGGTGTGAACGAGCAGTACTTC
-,TRBV5-1,TRBJ2-1,-,CASSLPGNEQFF,TGCGCCAGCAGCTTGCCAGGCAATGAGCAGTTCTTC
-,TRBV19,TRBJ1-4,-,CASSSSEVKLFF,TGTGCCAGTAGCTCCTCCGAGGTTAAACTGTTTTTT
-,TRBV27,TRBJ1-1,-,CASRATGVPEAFF,TGTGCCAGCAGGGCAACCGGGGTCCCTGAAGCTTTCTTT
TRBD1,TRBV5-1,TRBJ2-5,few,CASSLWGQTQETQYF,TGCGCCAGCAGCTTATGGGGACAGACCCAAGAGACCCAGTACTTC
-,TRBV5-6,TRBJ2-5,-,CASSSREQETQYF,TGTGCCAGCAGCTCCCGGGAGCAAGAGACCCAGTACTTC
-,TRBV28,TRBJ1-5,-,CASSLGTEVNQPQHF,TGTGCCAGCAGTTTAGGCACGGAGGTCAATCAGCCCCAGCATTTT
TRBD2,TRBV5-3,TRBJ2-4,-,CARSSGLAGGKAKNIQYF,TGTGCCAGAAGCTCGGGACTAGCGGGAGGGAAAGCCAAAAACATTCAGTACTTC
TRBD2,TRBV6-1,TRBJ2-7,few,CASSVGLAIYEQYF,TGTGCCAGCAGCGTGGGACTAGCGATCTACGAGCAGTACTTC
-,TRBV6-5,TRBJ1-3,-,CASSGGGGNTIYF,TGTGCCAGCAGTGGAGGAGGTGGAAACACCATATATTTT
TRBD2,TRBV4-2,TRBJ2-1,-,CASSQTSGSYYNEQFF,TGTGCCAGCAGCCAGACTAGCGGGAGCTACTACAATGAGCAGTTCTTC
TRBD1,TRBV28,TRBJ1-1,-,CASRIQGGTEAFF,TGTGCCAGCAGGATACAGGGGGGCACTGAAGCTTTCTTT
-,TRBV5-1,TRBJ1-2,few,CASSVGQTYGYTF,TGCGCCAGCAGCGTAGGACAGACCTATGGCTACACCTTC
-,TRBV19,TRBJ1-5,-,CASTSLGGGNQPQHF,TGTGCCAGTACCTCTCTGGGCGGGGGCAATCAGCCCCAGCATTTT
TRBD1,TRBV5-6,TRBJ1-2,-,CASSGTGEPNYGYTF,TGTGCCAGCAGCGGAACAGGGGAGCCTAACTATGGCTACACCTTC
-,TRBV7-9,TRBJ1-1,-,CASSLAGGRTEAFF,TGTGCCAGCAGCTTAGCTGGGGGCCGGACTGAAGCTTTCTTT
-,TRBV27,TRBJ1-1,-,CASSLIGGNTEAFF,TGTGCCAGCAGTTTAATAGGGGGGAACACTGAAGCTTTCTTT
TRBD1,TRBV19,TRBJ1-3,-,CASSRPQDRGRGNTIYF,TGTGCCAGTAGTAGACCCCAGGACAGGGGAAGAGGAAACACCATATATTTT
-,TRBV28,TRBJ1-2,-,CASSSPGARGPNGYTF,TGTGCCAGCAGTTCTCCAGGCGCCAGGGGCCCCAATGGCTACACCTTC
TRBD2,TRBV9,TRBJ2-7,-,CASSPGLAGNYEQYF,TGTGCCAGCAGTCCCGGACTAGCGGGGAATTACGAGCAGTACTTC
TRBD1,TRBV9,TRBJ2-2,once,CASSVGAGGITGELFF,TGTGCCAGCAGCGTCGGAGCAGGGGGCATCACCGGGGAGCTGTTTTTT
-,TRBV18,TRBJ1-3,-,CASSPKDSRNTIYF,TGTGCCAGCTCACCAAAGGACTCGAGAAACACCATATATTTT
TRBD1,TRBV2,TRBJ2-7,once,CASSEISTGGYEQYF,TGTGCCAGCAGTGAAATTAGCACAGGGGGCTACGAGCAGTACTTC